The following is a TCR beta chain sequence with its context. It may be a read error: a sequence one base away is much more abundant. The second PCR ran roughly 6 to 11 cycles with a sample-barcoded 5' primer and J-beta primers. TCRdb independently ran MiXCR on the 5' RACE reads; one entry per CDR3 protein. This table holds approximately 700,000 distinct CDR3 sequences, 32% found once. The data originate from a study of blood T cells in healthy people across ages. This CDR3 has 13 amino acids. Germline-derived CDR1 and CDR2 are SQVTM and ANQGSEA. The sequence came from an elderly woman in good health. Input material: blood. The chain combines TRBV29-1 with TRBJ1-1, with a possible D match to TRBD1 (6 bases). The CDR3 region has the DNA TGCAGCGTTGATCACAGGGTGGGCACTGGAGCTTTCTTT. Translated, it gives CSVDHRVGTGAFF.